The TCR beta chain described here comes from a study of radiotherapy plus CTLA-4 blockade in lung cancer. The assay was immunoSEQ multiplex PCR, and TCRdb's table has in-frame clones only and misses some. The table includes 81,000 or so clones, over 70% detected once. Germline V gives CDR1 MNHNS, CDR2 SASEGT. The CDR3 is 14 residues long. J lost 2 bases, V lost 6 bases, and 2 bases had no gene match. CTLA-4 blockade with ipilimumab, together with focal radiation, was given to patients with chemo-refractory metastatic non-small-cell lung cancer. This chain uses TRBV6-1 with TRBJ1-4, with 8 bases matching TRBD1. This clonotype originated in a human donor with non-small cell lung cancer whose response to radiotherapy plus ipilimumab could not be evaluated. Some clones in this sample may be carry-over from other donors' samples. The sample consisted of peripheral blood, taken from a patient treated with radiotherapy plus ipilimumab. CDR3: CASRGQGTNEKLFF. As DNA, the CDR3 is TGTGCCAGCAGAGGACAGGGTACTAATGAAAAACTGTTTTTT.